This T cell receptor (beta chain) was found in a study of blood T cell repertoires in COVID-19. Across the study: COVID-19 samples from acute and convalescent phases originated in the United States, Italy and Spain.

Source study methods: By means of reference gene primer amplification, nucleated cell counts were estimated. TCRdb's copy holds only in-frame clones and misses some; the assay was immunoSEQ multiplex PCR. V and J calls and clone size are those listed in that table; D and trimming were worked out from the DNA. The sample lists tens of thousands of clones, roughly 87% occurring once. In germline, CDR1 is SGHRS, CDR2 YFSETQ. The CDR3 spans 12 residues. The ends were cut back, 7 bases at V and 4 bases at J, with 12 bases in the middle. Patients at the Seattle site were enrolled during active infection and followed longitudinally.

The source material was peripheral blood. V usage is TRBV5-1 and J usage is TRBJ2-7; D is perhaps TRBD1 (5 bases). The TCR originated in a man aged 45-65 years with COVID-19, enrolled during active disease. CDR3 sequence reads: CASAGHSYEQYF. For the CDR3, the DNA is TGCGCCAGCGCCGGACACTCATACGAGCAGTACTTC.